The 10 T cell receptor beta chains in this list originate from one sample, sequenced in a study of read filtering for tumor transcriptome and immune sequencing. This library used 300 to 450 ng RNA and molecular barcoded adaptors spanning alpha/delta and beta/gamma chains. One entry per CDR3 protein results from TCRdb running MiXCR on the reads. The sample lists 100,000 to 150,000 distinct CDR3 sequences, less than 15% occurring once. Sequencing was carried out using a population of CD138-negative cells sorted from bone marrow. Receptors originate from a donor at least 40 years old with multiple myeloma.

This clonotype has at least ten counts. This chain links TRBV7-9 with TRBJ1-1; D not certain. Germline loops: CDR1 SEHNR, CDR2 FQNEAQ (reference sequence). This CDR3 has 12 amino acids. Trimming removed 7 bases from V and 4 bases from J, with 10 bases in between. CDR3 sequence: CASTGEPTEAFF. The CDR3 DNA reads as TGTGCCAGCACCGGGGAACCCACTGAAGCTTTCTTT. Full variable domain (outside the CDR3, taken from reference TRBV7-9 and TRBJ1-1): DTGVSQNPRHKITKRGQNVTFRCDPISEHNRLYWYRQTLGQGPEFLTYFQNEAQLEKSRLLSDRFSAERPKGSFSTLEIQRTEQGDSAMYLCASTGEPTEAFFGQGTRLTVV.

This clonotype has only a few counts. The V call is TRBV4-3, the J call TRBJ2-7; 12 bases line up with TRBD2. CDR1 and CDR2 from the germline V gene are LGHNA and YSLEER. J lost 9 bases, V lost 0 bases, and 6 bases had no gene match. This CDR3 is built from 15 residues. The CDR3 DNA sequence: TGCGCCAGCAGCCAAGACCGACTAGCGGGAGTGGTGCAGTACTTC. Its translation is CASSQDRLAGVVQYF.

Regarding this clonotype: A much larger clone sits a single nucleotide away, making a read error possible. This chain uses TRBV5-1 with TRBJ2-1, with a tentative D call TRBD1 (5 bases). Germline V gene sequence: CDR1 SGHRS, CDR2 YFSETQ. CDR3 length equals 16 residues. The CDR3 DNA sequence: TGCGCCAGCAGCTTGCAGGGATCGGTCTCCTACAGTGAGCAGTTCTTC. It codes for CASSLQGSVSYSEQFF.

This clonotype has a count of ten or more. The J gene is TRBJ2-1, the V gene TRBV12-3 or TRBV12-4, with 16 bases identical to TRBD2. This CDR3 comprises 17 residues. Losses at the gene ends were 6 bases for V and 4 bases for J; bases not matched to a gene: 6. The CDR3 is CASSRGLAGGRYNEQFF. In nucleotides, the CDR3 is TGTGCCAGCAGCCGGGGACTAGCGGGAGGGAGGTACAATGAGCAGTTCTTC.

This clonotype was seen ten or more times. CDR3 amino acids: CASSPLAGGLDTQYF. The DNA for the CDR3 is TGCGCCAGCAGCCCACTAGCGGGAGGATTAGATACGCAGTATTTT. This chain connects TRBV5-1 to TRBJ2-3, with 12 bases lining up with TRBD2. Losses at the gene ends were 4 bases for V and 5 bases for J; bases not matched to a gene: 5. CDR3 length: 15 amino acids. Germline values: CDR1 SGHRS, CDR2 YFSETQ.

Notes on this clonotype: It is likely a read error, because the conserved phenylalanine at the end of the CDR3 is missing. This chain uses TRBV30 with TRBJ2-1; D may be TRBD1 or TRBD2 (6 bases each). Germline V gives CDR1 GTSNPN, CDR2 SVGIG (reference sequence). Trimming stripped 2 bases from V and 7 bases from J, with 15 bases between. The CDR3 has 14 residues. CDR3 coding DNA: TGTGCCTGGAGTACTGGGGGGCAGCTGAATGAGCAGTTCCTC. Translation: CAWSTGGQLNEQFL.

This clonotype was found a few times. V usage is TRBV2 and J usage is TRBJ2-1, with D unresolved. This CDR3 region has 11 residues. The germline V gene encodes CDR1 SNHLY and CDR2 FYNNEI. V was trimmed by 5 bases and J by 7 bases, leaving 6 bases between them. CDR3 nucleotides: TGTGCCAGCAGTCCGCTTAATGAGCAGTTCTTC. As protein: CASSPLNEQFF.

Many counts were recorded for this clonotype. The chain uses TRBV20-1 and TRBJ2-5; D may match TRBD1 or TRBD2 (5 bases each). The CDR3 runs to 17 residues. V lost 2 bases and J 5 bases, leaving 24 bases between the germline ends. Germline assignment: CDR1 DFQATT and CDR2 SNEGSKA (reference sequence). The CDR3 reads CSARKGPETLWGETQYF. The CDR3 DNA reads as TGCAGTGCTAGAAAGGGTCCCGAGACACTGTGGGGGGAGACCCAGTACTTC.

In this sample, this clonotype turned up many times. V gene TRBV19 combines with J gene TRBJ1-5; D remains unclear. The CDR3 extends over 16 amino acids. V was clipped by 6 bases and J by 6 bases, with 21 bases between them. Germline values: CDR1 LNHDA, CDR2 SQIVND (reference sequence). Written as DNA, the CDR3 is TGTGCCAGTAGCCGGGGAGGGAGAGGAGTGGGTCAGCCCCAGCATTTT. Protein: CASSRGGRGVGQPQHF.

The genes are TRBV20-1 and TRBJ1-1, with D possibly TRBD1 on 5 matching bases. The V end lost 1 base, the J end lost 1 base, and 10 bases lay between the germline ends. Germline V gene lookup returns CDR1 DFQATT and CDR2 SNEGSKA (reference sequence). The length of the CDR3 is 14 residues. In DNA, the CDR3 is TGCAGTGCTAGAGGTCCCCAGGGGAACACTGAAGCTTTCTTT. Translation gives CSARGPQGNTEAFF.